This T cell receptor beta chain is drawn from a study of CXCR3-negative and CXCR3-positive naive CD8 T cells. Study-level results: Naive CXCR3-negative cells resembled naive CXCR3-positive cells in TRBV-TRBJ usage; memory cells differed. Comparison of naive cells showed more hydrophobic TRB CDR3s in CXCR3-positive than in CXCR3-negative naive cells. Most assays were run on fresh PBMCs (CXCR3 expression partially decreased after cryopreservation).

cDNA libraries for TRB were generated by 5' RACE incorporating UMI labels. TCRdb reanalyzed the 5' RACE reads, giving one entry per CDR3 protein sequence and no DNA. The record lists about 6,000 distinct CDR3 sequences, of which the ten most abundant hold less than 2%. As concerns this clonotype: Its specificity is unknown.

The CDR3 totals 12 residues. CDR1 is MNHEY and CDR2 is SVGEGT in the germline V gene. Naive CD8+ T cells displayed a CD45RO-CCR7+CD27+CD95- phenotype. The source material was naive CXCR3+ CD8+ T cells from blood. Regarding subset: CD45RO-CCR7+CD27+CD95- naive CD8+ T cells expressing CXCR3 (TNR3+). The TCR comes from a human donor in good health. Some clones in this sample may be carry-over from other donors' samples. The chain carries TRBV6-2 or TRBV6-3 and TRBJ2-3. CDR3 region: CASSYSSDTQYF.